This TCR beta chain was recorded in a study of T cell responses to AZD1222 COVID-19 vaccine. Findings and limits, study-wide: All repertoire sampling was performed exclusively after the peak T cell response. In a largely white British group with more females than males, clonal diversity was possibly underestimated.

The CDR3 covers 14 residues. J lost 3 bases, V lost 1 base, and 0 bases had no gene match. CDR1 and CDR2 from the germline V gene are KGHSH and LQKENI. Points on this clone: Its matching antigen is unknown. The same CDR3 arises from other DNA sequences in this sample as well.

Using immunoSEQ multiplex PCR, the repertoire was profiled, and TCRdb retains in-frame clones only, with some absent. The table shows approximately 150,000 clones, with 88% occurring only once. The sequence was obtained from an adult who received the MenACWY meningococcal vaccine as a control. The source was peripheral blood, collected 28 days after the second dose of the MenACWY control vaccine. This chain connects TRBV18 to TRBJ2-3; 8 bases match TRBD1. The CDR3 loop reads CASSPRTGTDTQYF. CDR3 nucleotides: TGTGCCAGCTCACCACGGACAGGGACAGATACGCAGTATTTT.